This passage covers 21 T cell receptor beta chains from one sample sequenced in a study of T cells of healthy individuals. Via MiXCR, TCRdb re-called the 5' RACE reads, giving one row per CDR3 protein. Among about 82,000 distinct CDR3 sequences listed, approximately 4.8% were seen once. These receptors came from a female donor in good health.

This clonotype has only a few counts. The chain is built from TRBV10-3 and TRBJ1-5; no reliable D call. The CDR3 loop spans 18 amino acids. Trimming left V 0 bases short and J 3 bases short, with 18 bases between. The germline V gene has CDR1 ENHRY and CDR2 SYGVKD. CDR3 protein: CAISESRVLGSDNQPQHF. Here the CDR3 DNA reads TGTGCCATCAGTGAGTCCCGTGTATTGGGCAGCGACAATCAGCCCCAGCATTTT.

This clonotype was found many times. The genes are TRBV4-3 and TRBJ2-5; TRBD2 agrees at 11 bases. J was trimmed by 5 bases and V by 0 bases; bases with no gene match: 5. CDR3 length: 16 amino acids. The germline CDR1 and CDR2 sequences are LGHNA and YSLEER. The CDR3 DNA reads TGCGCCAGCAGCCAAGATTCACTAGCGGGAGCGGAGACCCAGTACTTC. Translation gives CASSQDSLAGAETQYF.

The sample holds a few counts of this clonotype. This rearrangement joins TRBV29-1 to TRBJ1-5, with D possibly TRBD1 on 6 matching bases. Germline assignment: CDR1 SQVTM and CDR2 ANQGSEA. The CDR3 sequence is 13 residues long. Trimming took off 7 bases at V and 5 bases at J, with 15 bases between the two ends. CDR3 amino acids: CSAKAEGDQPQHF. CDR3 DNA: TGCAGCGCCAAGGCGGAGGGGGATCAGCCCCAGCATTTT.

The genes are TRBV5-1 and TRBJ1-1, with D possibly TRBD1 on 5 matching bases. From germline, CDR1 is SGHRS and CDR2 YFSETQ. V gave up 1 base and J gave up 1 base, with 11 bases separating them. There are 15 residues in the CDR3. The CDR3 nucleotides are TGCGCCAGCAGCTTGAAACAGGCTTCGAACACTGAAGCTTTCTTT. Translating gives CASSLKQASNTEAFF.

This clonotype occurred many times. This rearrangement joins TRBV2 to TRBJ1-5; no reliable D call. Per the germline V gene, CDR1 is SNHLY and CDR2 is FYNNEI. Trimming took 6 bases from V and 3 from J, leaving 9 bases between them. The CDR3 covers 13 residues. CDR3 sequence: CASRGTPNQPQHF. CDR3 nucleotides: TGTGCCAGCAGGGGAACCCCCAATCAGCCCCAGCATTTT.

There are many counts of this clonotype. The rearrangement links TRBV21-1 to TRBJ1-1. TRBV21-1 is a pseudogene. The CDR3 is 14 amino acids. The CDR3 spells CASSKGGLNTEAFF. The DNA of the CDR3 is TGTGCCAGCAGCAAGGGAGGCCTGAACACTGAAGCTTTCTTT.

This clonotype has ten or more counts. This sequence joins TRBV20-1 and TRBJ2-1; 10 positions agree with TRBD2. Losses at the gene ends were 3 bases for V and 9 bases for J; bases not matched to a gene: 14. CDR1 is DFQATT, CDR2 SNEGSKA, per germline (reference sequence). The CDR3 contains 16 residues. The CDR3 here is CSARTSSGGGLSEQFF. The CDR3 DNA reads TGCAGTGCTAGGACATCTAGCGGGGGAGGATTGAGTGAGCAGTTCTTC.

In this sample, this clonotype turned up many times. The gene calls are TRBV2 and TRBJ1-2, with TRBD1 as a possible D gene (6 bases). CDR3 length: 13 amino acids. Germline CDR1 SNHLY, CDR2 FYNNEI. V lost 1 base and J 4 bases, leaving 7 bases between the germline ends. As DNA, the CDR3 is TGTGCCAGCAGTGAAGGGGGGCGCTATGGCTACACCTTC. This codes for CASSEGGRYGYTF.

This chain joins TRBV12-3 or TRBV12-4 and TRBJ2-3; D is possibly TRBD2 (6 bases). V was cut by 3 bases and J by 6 bases, with 16 bases left in between. CDR3 length: 15 amino acids. The CDR3, as DNA: TGTGCCAGCAGTTTGTTAGGACGGGAGACGGATACGCAGTATTTT. The encoded protein is CASSLLGRETDTQYF.

This sequence joins TRBV9 and TRBJ2-1; 10 nucleotides align to TRBD2. Per the germline V gene, CDR1 is SGDLS and CDR2 is YYNGEE. The ends lost 4 bases at V and 0 bases at J; junction bases unmatched: 4. The CDR3 has 16 amino acids. CDR3 coding DNA: TGTGCCAGCAGCAGTAGCGGGAGGAGCTCCTACAATGAGCAGTTCTTC. It specifies CASSSSGRSSYNEQFF.

The table lists this clonotype with many counts. This chain connects TRBV29-1 to TRBJ2-2, with D hard to call. V was shortened by 6 bases and J by 4 bases, with 6 bases between the two germline ends. CDR1 is SQVTM and CDR2 is ANQGSEA in the germline V gene. The CDR3 is 11 amino acids. The CDR3 loop reads CSVKTTGELFF. The CDR3 DNA follows: TGCAGCGTCAAAACCACCGGGGAGCTGTTTTTT.

Concerning this clonotype itself: A read error is possible here, since a much larger clone lies one base away. The V gene is TRBV28, the J gene TRBJ1-2; D not certain. CDR1 and CDR2 from the germline V gene are MDHEN and SYDVKM. The CDR3 sequence is 13 residues long. Trimming removed 7 bases from V and 4 bases from J, with 13 bases in between. CDR3 loop: CASTLGQRYGYTF. The CDR3 DNA sequence: TGTGCCAGCACTTTGGGCCAACGCTATGGCTACACCTTC.

This clonotype has at least ten counts. The rearrangement uses TRBV27 and TRBJ2-3, with D hard to call. Trimming stripped 0 bases from V and 0 bases from J, with 4 bases between. CDR1 and CDR2 from the germline V gene are MNHEY and SMNVEV (reference sequence). The CDR3 consists of 14 residues. DNA for the CDR3: TGTGCCAGCAGTTTATCGACTAGCACAGATACGCAGTATTTT. Translating gives CASSLSTSTDTQYF.

This clonotype turned up a few times. The chain has TRBV7-9 and TRBJ2-7; a weak D match, TRBD2 (5 bases). In germline, CDR1 is SEHNR, CDR2 FQNEAQ (reference sequence). The V and J ends lost 1 base and 2 bases respectively, with 9 bases between them. The CDR3 is 14 residues long. CDR3 in amino acids: CASSLGGFTYEQYF. In DNA form, the CDR3 reads TGTGCCAGCAGCTTAGGCGGGTTCACCTACGAGCAGTACTTC.

J is TRBJ2-7 and V is TRBV14, with D possibly TRBD1 on 6 matching bases. The CDR3 length is 13 residues. Trimming removed 4 bases at V and 3 bases at J, with 10 bases between. Germline CDR1 is SGHDN and CDR2 is FVKESK. CDR3 region: CASSPRGNYEQYF. CDR3 DNA sequence: TGTGCCAGCAGCCCTAGGGGGAACTACGAGCAGTACTTC.

Many counts were recorded for this clonotype. The chain recombines TRBV7-2 with TRBJ2-2, with D tentatively TRBD1 or TRBD2 (5 bases each). Between the trimmed V and J ends, which lost 4 bases and 5 bases, there was a span of 14 bases. This CDR3 comprises 15 residues. The V gene's germline CDR1 is SGHTA and CDR2 FQGNSA. CDR3 in DNA: TGTGCCAGCAGCTCCGGGACCTACCGAACCGGGGAGCTGTTTTTT. It specifies CASSSGTYRTGELFF.

This clonotype was observed many times. This sequence joins TRBV20-1 and TRBJ1-1, with a tentative D call TRBD1 (5 bases). V gave up 6 bases and J gave up 5 bases, with 13 bases separating them. CDR1 is DFQATT, CDR2 SNEGSKA, per germline (reference sequence). CDR3 length: 12 residues. DNA of the CDR3: TGCAGTGCCCCCCGCGGGGGGACTGAAGCTTTCTTT. Amino acid sequence: CSAPRGGTEAFF.

This rearrangement joins TRBV9 to TRBJ2-2; D not certain. This CDR3 region has 13 residues. The V end was cut by 0 bases, the J end by 5 bases, with 5 bases between. In germline, CDR1 is SGDLS, CDR2 YYNGEE. CDR3 in amino acids: CASSVGITGELFF. The CDR3 coding sequence is TGTGCCAGCAGCGTAGGGATTACCGGGGAGCTGTTTTTT.

The sample holds many counts of this clonotype. This chain connects TRBV9 to TRBJ2-4, with D maybe TRBD1 (5 bases). The CDR3 has 15 amino acids. V lost 0 bases to trimming and J lost 8 bases, with 15 bases between them. CDR1 and CDR2 (germline): SGDLS, YYNGEE. CDR3 coding DNA: TGTGCCAGCAGCGTAGATGGGCAGGGAAGAGACATTCAGTACTTC. Residues: CASSVDGQGRDIQYF.

In its sample, this clonotype was seen many times. This sequence joins TRBV4-2 and TRBJ2-2, with 8 bases lining up with TRBD2. Unmatched junction bases numbered 19, after V lost 5 bases and J lost 5 bases. This CDR3 region has 19 residues. Germline CDR1 is LGHNA and CDR2 is YNFKEQ. The DNA for the CDR3 is TGTGCCAGCAGCAAAAAGATTCAAGCTAGCGGGTTAGCGACCGGGGAGCTGTTTTTT. It is translated as CASSKKIQASGLATGELFF.

Ten or more counts support this clonotype. The chain is built from TRBV20-1 and TRBJ2-7, with D unclear. The ends were cut back, 0 bases at V and 2 bases at J, with 14 bases in the middle. Germline V gives CDR1 DFQATT, CDR2 SNEGSKA (reference sequence). The CDR3 loop spans 15 amino acids. The CDR3 sequence is CSARDIRRATYEQYF. In DNA, the CDR3 is TGCAGTGCTAGAGATATAAGACGAGCCACCTACGAGCAGTACTTC.